The source of this T cell receptor beta chain is a study of blood T cell repertoires in COVID-19. Study-level background: Italy, Spain and the United States were the sources of the convalescent and acute COVID-19 samples.

In the original processing: Nucleated cell counts were estimated from reference gene primer amplification. Generated by immunoSEQ multiplex PCR, the TCRdb table keeps only in-frame clones and is missing some. Clonal size and the V and J genes are those of that table, whereas D and trimming came from the DNA. The profile shows 210,000 or so clones, about 82% of them singletons. Seattle patients were enrolled during active infection and followed longitudinally. V gave up 10 bases and J gave up 8 bases, with 15 bases separating them. Germline values: CDR1 ENHRY, CDR2 SYGVKD. This CDR3 has 13 amino acids.

This TCR derives from a man aged 50 or older with COVID-19, enrolled during active disease. The chain couples TRBV10-3 to TRBJ1-6; unclear D gene. The specimen sequenced was peripheral blood. This CDR3 is CATGRGDYSPLHF. Here the CDR3 DNA reads TGTGCCACCGGGCGGGGAGATTATTCACCCCTCCACTTT.